This T cell receptor beta chain was documented in a study of CD8 T cells in ankylosing spondylitis. Overall study results and limits: A motif of roughly 8 highly homologous TCR beta variants was seen as apparently characteristic of ankylosing spondylitis blood. Some of the motif variants had earlier been found in reactive arthritis patients' fluid and blood. Significantly higher representation of disease-linked clones was reported for matched ankylosing spondylitis synovial fluid.

Scientists made TCR beta libraries using quantitative 5'-RACE with molecular barcodes. Each CDR3 protein is one row after TCRdb ran MiXCR on the 5' RACE reads. The sample lists some 800,000 distinct CDR3 sequences, approximately 10% occurring once. Only a few counts were recorded for this clonotype. Its specificity is unknown. Material for sequencing was blood, either unsorted or a sorted T cell fraction (not recorded which). This receptor was identified in a male donor with ankylosing spondylitis.

CDR3 bases: TGTGCCAGCAGCTTTACTAGCGGGGTCAGGGAGACCCAGTACTTC. Residues: CASSFTSGVRETQYF. V gene TRBV7-7 combines with J gene TRBJ2-5; 10 bases match TRBD2. CDR3 length: 15 amino acids. With 3 bases clipped from V and 5 bases from J, the junction kept 6 bases outside the gene matches. Germline CDR1 and CDR2: SSHAT and FNYEAQ (reference sequence). The whole variable domain, remainder taken from reference TRBV7-7 and TRBJ2-5, is GAGVSQSPRYKVTKRGQDVTLRCDPISSHATLYWYQQALGQGPEFLTYFNYEAQPDKSGLPSDRFSAERPEGSISTLTIQRTEQRDSAMYRCASSFTSGVRETQYFGPGTRLLVL.